A single sample gave rise to the 14 T cell receptor beta chains below, sequenced in a study of cytomegalovirus exposure and HLA in healthy donors. The PCR ran on 60 Vbeta and 13 Jbeta primers. The data were produced by immunoSEQ multiplex PCR, yet TCRdb's version contains in-frame clones alone and is incomplete. The data contain roughly 40,000 clones, over 75% of them singletons. Sequencing was performed on PBMCs. Receptors were obtained from a man between 45 and 60 years old in good health and CMV-seronegative.

The rearrangement links TRBV7-2 to TRBJ2-7, with D possibly matching TRBD2 (5 bases). V lost 4 bases and J lost 6, with 13 bases in between. The CDR3 sequence is 13 residues long. Germline V gene lookup returns CDR1 SGHTA and CDR2 FQGNSA. Here the CDR3 reads CASSSARGLEQYF. The CDR3 nucleotides are TGTGCCAGCAGCTCCGCCCGAGGACTCGAGCAGTACTTC.

This chain uses TRBV5-3 with TRBJ2-7; 10 bases are a match to TRBD2. TRBV5-3 is marked as an open reading frame, function uncertain. Losses at the gene ends were 0 bases for V and 3 bases for J; bases not matched to a gene: 18. The CDR3 is 20 residues long. For the CDR3, the DNA is TGTGCCAGAAGCTTGGCATCAGGTAGCAAGCGGGAGGGCCCCATCTACGAGCAGTACTTC. Translation: CARSLASGSKREGPIYEQYF.

J is TRBJ2-2 and V is TRBV4-1; TRBD2 aligns across 11 bases. Germline CDR1 reads MGHRA; CDR2 reads YSYEKL. V was pared by 0 bases and J by 1 base, with 4 bases of the junction left unmatched. The CDR3 length is 18 residues. This chain's CDR3 is CASSQDPSGRMNTGELFF. In DNA form, the CDR3 reads TGCGCCAGCAGCCAAGATCCTAGCGGGAGGATGAACACCGGGGAGCTGTTTTTT.

The chain combines TRBV7-3 with TRBJ2-1; a possible D gene is TRBD2 (6 bases). The length of the CDR3 is 15 residues. CDR1 and CDR2 from the germline V gene are SGHTA and FQGTGA. Trimming stripped 2 bases from V and 5 bases from J, with 13 bases between. CDR3 bases: TGTGCCAGCAGCTTAGATAGCGGTTACAACAATGAGCAGTTCTTC. Translation gives CASSLDSGYNNEQFF.

V is TRBV6-5 and J is TRBJ1-1, with D possibly matching TRBD1 (5 bases). This CDR3 is 13 amino acids long. V was shortened by 2 bases and J by 3 bases, with 7 bases between the two germline ends. CDR1 MNHEY and CDR2 SVGAGI come from the germline V gene. The CDR3 region is CASSYGQDTEAFF. Here the CDR3 DNA reads TGTGCCAGCAGTTACGGACAAGACACTGAAGCTTTCTTT.

The chain uses TRBV7-9 and TRBJ2-5; 8 bases fit TRBD2. Germline V gene data show CDR1 as SEHNR and CDR2 as FQNEAQ (reference sequence). This CDR3 is built from 15 residues. The V and J ends lost 6 bases and 4 bases, in that order; junction bases with no gene match: 10. Written as DNA, the CDR3 is TGTGCCAGCAGTGGAACGGGGGGGCCGGGAGAGACCCAGTACTTC. Protein product: CASSGTGGPGETQYF.

For this clone: Mismatch with germline at one junction end may stem from a read error. The chain joins TRBV7-9 to TRBJ1-1, with D perhaps matching TRBD1 (5 bases). Germline loops: CDR1 SEHNR, CDR2 FQNEAQ (reference sequence). The CDR3 has 15 residues. The CDR3 here is CSSSFSTDSNTEAFF. CDR3 nucleotides: TGTTCCAGCAGTTTCTCGACAGACTCGAACACTGAAGCTTTCTTT.

V usage is TRBV14 and J usage is TRBJ2-1; D gene ambiguous. Germline V gives CDR1 SGHDN, CDR2 FVKESK. The CDR3 runs to 20 residues. V lost 4 bases, J lost 0 bases, and 25 bases lay in between. The CDR3: CASSPSPSYSRSSSYNEQFF. Here the CDR3 DNA reads TGTGCCAGCAGCCCCTCGCCGTCCTACTCACGTTCAAGCTCCTACAATGAGCAGTTCTTC.

The V gene is TRBV4-3, the J gene TRBJ2-7; TRBD2 matches 10 bases. The germline CDR1 and CDR2 sequences are LGHNA and YSLEER. J lost 7 bases, V lost 0 bases, and 12 bases had no gene match. The CDR3 is made up of 17 amino acids. CDR3 protein: CASSQEQGAGGPREQYF. The CDR3 DNA is TGCGCCAGCAGCCAAGAACAAGGAGCGGGAGGGCCGCGTGAGCAGTACTTC.

This clone was seen just once. The junction departs from germline at one end; a sequencing error may be responsible. The V call is TRBV7-9, the J call TRBJ2-1; 11 positions agree with TRBD2. From germline, CDR1 is SEHNR and CDR2 FQNEAQ (reference sequence). The CDR3 is 12 amino acids. CDR3 nucleotides: TGTTCCAGCGGGACTAGCGGCATTGAGCAGTTCTTC. Its protein product is CSSGTSGIEQFF.

The CDR3 protein is CASSLREQGYGYTF. For the CDR3, the DNA is TGTGCCAGCAGCCTCCGGGAACAGGGCTATGGCTACACCTTC. The V gene is TRBV5-5, the J gene TRBJ1-2; TRBD1 is a possible D gene (6 bases). Germline CDR1 SGHKS, CDR2 YYEKEE (reference sequence). The CDR3 is 14 amino acids. The V and J ends lost 4 bases and 4 bases respectively, with 14 bases between them.

This chain joins TRBV6-1 and TRBJ1-5; a weak D match, TRBD1 (6 bases). Trimming took 4 bases from V and 0 from J, leaving 13 bases between them. This CDR3 has 16 amino acids. From germline, CDR1 is MNHNS and CDR2 SASEGT. The CDR3 sequence: CASSVDRRNSNQPQHF. The CDR3 DNA reads as TGTGCCAGCAGTGTGGACAGACGAAATAGCAATCAGCCCCAGCATTTT.

V gene TRBV6-5 combines with J gene TRBJ1-3; the D is unclear. The CDR3 consists of 15 residues. From germline, CDR1 is MNHEY and CDR2 SVGAGI. V shed 0 bases and J shed 0 bases, with 6 bases lying between them. The CDR3 protein is CASSYSRDSGNTIYF. CDR3 sequence (DNA): TGTGCCAGCAGTTACTCCCGGGACTCTGGAAACACCATATATTTT.

There are a few counts of this clone. The J gene is TRBJ1-1, the V gene TRBV6-5, with D hard to call. V lost 2 bases and J 1 base, leaving 5 bases between the germline ends. Looked up from germline, CDR1 is MNHEY and CDR2 is SVGAGI. The CDR3 is made up of 13 amino acids. DNA of the CDR3: TGTGCCAGCAGTTACGAGGGGAACACTGAAGCTTTCTTT. This codes for CASSYEGNTEAFF.